The 24 T cell receptor beta chains given below trace back to one sample, sequenced in a study of regulatory T cells in long-lasting Graves disease. Sequencing libraries for TCR beta were prepared with iRepertoire HTBI primers and Arm-PCR of CDR3 regions. MiXCR, applied by TCRdb to the multiplex PCR reads, yields one record per CDR3 protein. The profile shows 300,000 to 400,000 distinct CDR3 sequences, around 15% of them singletons. Time point: newly diagnosed GD, antithyroid drugs for less than 3 months. PBMCs provided the RNA from which the TCR library was made. The data also belong to a second study, concerning T cells in Graves' hyperthyroidism and ophthalmopathy.

Sequenced material: peripheral blood mononuclear cells (PBMCs), taken at new diagnosis, from a patient treated with antithyroid drugs. The receptors come from a man in his forties with Graves disease.

The chain uses TRBV20-1 and TRBJ2-7; TRBD1 matches 11 bases. From germline, CDR1 is DFQATT and CDR2 SNEGSKA (reference sequence). Losses at the gene ends were 2 bases for V and 3 bases for J; bases not matched to a gene: 3. This CDR3 contains 14 residues. For the CDR3, the DNA is TGCAGTGCTAGAAGGGGGACAGGGGGCTACGAGCAGTACTTC. Its translation: CSARRGTGGYEQYF.

In its sample, this clonotype was seen many times. The V gene is TRBV5-5, the J gene TRBJ2-7, with 11 nucleotides matching TRBD2. The CDR3 extends over 17 amino acids. With 1 base clipped from V and 2 bases from J, the junction kept 8 bases outside the gene matches. Per germline, CDR1 SGHKS and CDR2 YYEKEE (reference sequence). This CDR3 reads CASSLRLAGGLTYEQYF. The CDR3 DNA sequence: TGTGCCAGCAGCTTGAGGTTAGCGGGGGGGCTGACCTACGAGCAGTACTTC.

This clonotype has at least ten counts. V gene TRBV7-8 combines with J gene TRBJ2-1, with D maybe TRBD1 (5 bases). The germline V gene encodes CDR1 SGHVS and CDR2 FQNEAQ. V was pared by 2 bases and J by 0 bases, with 20 bases between. The CDR3 has 19 residues. The CDR3 DNA reads as TGTGCCAGCAGCTTAATTGCATTCGGTGGGGCTCGCTCCTACAATGAGCAGTTCTTC. Amino acid sequence: CASSLIAFGGARSYNEQFF.

The chain uses TRBV6-2 or TRBV6-3 and TRBJ2-1; 8 bases are shared with TRBD1. Looked up from germline, CDR1 is MNHEY and CDR2 is SVGEGT. The junction had 3 bases not matched to a gene; V was cut back by 6 bases and J by 2 bases. The CDR3 extends over 14 amino acids. CDR3 in amino acids: CASREDRAYNEQFF. The CDR3 DNA reads TGTGCCAGCAGGGAGGACAGGGCCTACAATGAGCAGTTCTTC.

Comment on this clonotype: One base away lies a much larger clone, so this may be a sequencing read error. This rearrangement joins TRBV5-5 to TRBJ2-7; D might be TRBD1 or TRBD2, each matching 5 bases. The germline CDR1 and CDR2 sequences are SGHKS and YYEKEE (reference sequence). CDR3 length: 15 residues. CDR3 coding DNA: TGCGCCAGCAGCTTGGGTCGAGGGACGTCCCACGAGCAGTACTTC. Residues: CASSLGRGTSHEQYF.

This clonotype has just a few counts. The CDR3 reads CASSLSPVGQGVPYEQYF. The CDR3 DNA reads as TGTGCCAGCAGTTTATCCCCCGTGGGACAGGGAGTCCCCTACGAGCAGTACTTC. The genes are TRBV27 and TRBJ2-7; 9 bases line up with TRBD1. The CDR3 is 18 residues long. The germline gives CDR1 MNHEY, CDR2 SMNVEV (reference sequence). V was clipped by 0 bases and J by 2 bases; unmatched bases: 11.

This clonotype has a count of ten or more. The V and J genes are TRBV30 and TRBJ1-4; D uncertain. V lost 0 bases, J lost 8 bases, and 19 bases lay in between. The CDR3 consists of 16 residues. In germline, CDR1 is GTSNPN, CDR2 SVGIG (reference sequence). The CDR3: CAWSVWKGRTGEKLFF. Here the CDR3 DNA reads TGTGCCTGGAGTGTTTGGAAGGGCAGAACTGGGGAAAAACTGTTTTTT.

This clonotype was counted ten times or more. The chain has TRBV5-1 and TRBJ1-4; 9 positions match TRBD1. The V gene end was trimmed by 4 bases and the J gene end by 8 bases; junction bases not matched to a gene: 6. The CDR3 spans 14 residues. Germline lookup yields CDR1 SGHRS and CDR2 YFSETQ. CDR3 DNA: TGCGCCAGCAGCCCGGGACAGGGTGGCGAAAAACTGTTTTTT. Protein sequence: CASSPGQGGEKLFF. The full variable domain, in which reference TRBV5-1 and TRBJ1-4 provide the parts outside the CDR3, is KAGVTQTPRYLIKTRGQQVTLSCSPISGHRSVSWYQQTPGQGLQFLFEYFSETQRNKGNFPGRFSGRQFSNSRSEMNVSTLELGDSALYLCASSPGQGGEKLFFGSGTQLSVL.

This clonotype was picked up many times. The gene calls are TRBV27 and TRBJ1-2; no clear D gene. Per the germline V gene, CDR1 is MNHEY and CDR2 is SMNVEV (reference sequence). This CDR3 is 16 amino acids long. Trimming cost V 2 bases and J 2 bases, with 15 bases left between them. Written as DNA, the CDR3 is TGTGCCAGCAGTTTAAGCGTGGTAGAGGCCAACTATGGCTACACCTTC. This sequence encodes CASSLSVVEANYGYTF.

This clonotype was counted only a few times. One end of the junction varies from germline; a read error may be responsible. V and J are TRBV18 and TRBJ1-1; no clear D gene. The germline V gene has CDR1 KGHSH and CDR2 LQKENI. This CDR3 contains 11 residues. The DNA of the CDR3 is TGTGCCAGCTCACCGGGCACTAAAGCTTTCTTT. Residues: CASSPGTKAFF.

This clonotype was seen ten or more times. CDR3 in amino acids: CASSYDRGVSAEAFF. CDR3 in DNA: TGTGCCAGCAGCTATGACAGGGGTGTAAGCGCTGAAGCTTTCTTT. This chain joins TRBV7-9 and TRBJ1-1; 8 bases match TRBD1. The CDR3 contains 15 residues. V was pared by 4 bases and J by 6 bases, with 10 bases of the junction left unmatched. Per germline, CDR1 SEHNR and CDR2 FQNEAQ (reference sequence).

A word on this clonotype: This could be a read error, since a much larger clone is one nucleotide away. The chain carries TRBV19 and TRBJ1-1, with 8 bases lining up with TRBD1. CDR3 length equals 15 residues. CDR1 and CDR2 from the germline V gene are LNHDA and SQIVND (reference sequence). DNA for the CDR3: TGTGCCAGTAGTGGTCGGACAGGGCGGGACGCTGAAGCTTCCTTT. The encoded protein is CASSGRTGRDAEASF.

A word on this clonotype: A much larger clonotype is one base distant, so this may be a read error. The chain couples TRBV7-9 to TRBJ2-5; D could derive from TRBD1 or TRBD2 (6 bases each). The V and J ends lost 2 bases and 7 bases respectively, with 11 bases between them. CDR1 is SEHNR and CDR2 is FQNEAQ in the germline V gene (reference sequence). The CDR3 totals 13 residues. The CDR3 region is CASSLYGGGTQYF. CDR3 in DNA: TGTGCCAGCAGCTTATACGGGGGCGGGACCCAGTACTTC.

This clonotype was observed many times. The chain links TRBV20-1 to TRBJ2-1, with D uncertain. The CDR3 loop spans 12 amino acids. Between the trimmed V and J ends, which lost 4 bases and 12 bases, there was a span of 16 bases. The germline V gene has CDR1 DFQATT and CDR2 SNEGSKA (reference sequence). The CDR3 reads CSANRAGGMQFF. The CDR3 nucleotides read TGCAGTGCTAACCGGGCAGGCGGCATGCAGTTCTTC.

This clonotype showed up many times. CDR3 DNA sequence: TGCAGCGTTGAGGGGAGAGATTACGAGCAGTACTTC. Translated, it gives CSVEGRDYEQYF. The chain employs TRBV29-1 and TRBJ2-7, with a possible D match to TRBD2 (5 bases). Looked up from germline, CDR1 is SQVTM and CDR2 is ANQGSEA. Trimming shortened V by 3 bases and J by 4 bases, and 10 bases separated the two germline ends. The CDR3 totals 12 residues.

The CDR3 nucleotides read TGTGCCAGTATAGGGGGCCCTGAAGCTTTCTTT. This encodes CASIGGPEAFF. The chain joins TRBV19 to TRBJ1-1; 7 bases fit TRBD1. Trimming removed 7 bases from V and 6 bases from J; junction bases left unmatched: 2. CDR1 is LNHDA, CDR2 SQIVND, per germline (reference sequence). This CDR3 region has 11 residues.

This clonotype appeared many times. The V call is TRBV20-1, the J call TRBJ2-1, with 10 bases matching TRBD2. This CDR3 is built from 16 residues. J gave up 0 bases and V 3 bases, and 5 bases lay outside the gene matches. The V gene's germline CDR1 is DFQATT and CDR2 SNEGSKA (reference sequence). CDR3 region: CSARLAGASSYNEQFF. In DNA form, the CDR3 reads TGCAGTGCTAGGCTAGCGGGGGCGAGCTCCTACAATGAGCAGTTCTTC.

This clonotype was counted between two and nine times. The V gene is TRBV28, the J gene TRBJ1-6; a weak D match, TRBD1 (5 bases). CDR3 length equals 20 residues. Per the germline V gene, CDR1 is MDHEN and CDR2 is SYDVKM. V gave up 5 bases and J gave up 7 bases, with 30 bases separating them. The CDR3 bases are TGTGCCAGCAGTCTTCCCTTTTTCCTTACCTCGGCAGGGAGCAATTCACCCCTCCACTTT. It is translated as CASSLPFFLTSAGSNSPLHF.

This clonotype was picked up many times. The gene calls are TRBV7-9 and TRBJ2-3, with TRBD1 matching over 8 bases. The CDR3 sequence is 15 residues long. The V gene end was trimmed by 4 bases and the J gene end by 3 bases; junction bases not matched to a gene: 6. The germline CDR1 and CDR2 sequences are SEHNR and FQNEAQ (reference sequence). The CDR3 reads CASSSQGTGTDTQYF. DNA for the CDR3: TGTGCCAGCAGCTCCCAAGGGACAGGAACAGATACGCAGTATTTT.

This clonotype was counted at least ten times. This chain joins TRBV15 and TRBJ2-2, with D possibly matching TRBD2 (6 bases). Trimming removed 1 base at V and 8 bases at J, with 17 bases between. The germline CDR1 and CDR2 sequences are LNHNV and YYDKDF (reference sequence). The CDR3 covers 16 residues. CDR3 loop: CATSRGGGDQPGELFF. CDR3 DNA: TGTGCCACCAGCAGAGGAGGCGGGGACCAACCAGGGGAGCTGTTTTTT.

This chain connects TRBV4-3 to TRBJ2-3; 7 nucleotides match TRBD2. The CDR3 spans 14 residues. Per the germline V gene, CDR1 is LGHNA and CDR2 is YSLEER. V lost 4 bases to trimming and J lost 0 bases; unmatched junction nucleotides: 1. Here the CDR3 reads CASSREGSTDTQYF. The CDR3 nucleotides are TGCGCCAGCAGCCGGGAGGGAAGCACAGATACGCAGTATTTT.

This clonotype was counted a few times. The chain carries TRBV28 and TRBJ2-1; 10 bases agree with TRBD1. V lost 1 base and J lost 10; bases outside the gene matches: 7. The CDR3 length is 15 residues. The germline gives CDR1 MDHEN, CDR2 SYDVKM. The CDR3 loop is CASSLFRDRGNEQFF. As DNA, the CDR3 is TGTGCCAGCAGTTTATTTAGGGACAGGGGTAACGAGCAGTTCTTC.

The CDR3 protein is CSATSWLSYEQYF. CDR3 nucleotides: TGCAGTGCTACCAGCTGGCTCTCCTACGAGCAGTACTTC. The chain uses TRBV20-1 and TRBJ2-7; D is ambiguous. The germline gives CDR1 DFQATT, CDR2 SNEGSKA (reference sequence). This CDR3 region has 13 residues. The V end lost 4 bases, the J end lost 0 bases, and 10 bases lay between the germline ends.

This clonotype was seen at least ten times. The J gene is TRBJ2-3, the V gene TRBV20-1, with TRBD2 as a possible D gene (5 bases). Deletions cut 4 bases from V and 1 base from J, with 15 bases between. The length of the CDR3 is 15 residues. CDR1 and CDR2 (germline): DFQATT, SNEGSKA (reference sequence). The CDR3 here is CSATPGVARTDTQYF. CDR3 nucleotide sequence: TGCAGTGCTACTCCTGGAGTAGCGCGCACAGATACGCAGTATTTT.